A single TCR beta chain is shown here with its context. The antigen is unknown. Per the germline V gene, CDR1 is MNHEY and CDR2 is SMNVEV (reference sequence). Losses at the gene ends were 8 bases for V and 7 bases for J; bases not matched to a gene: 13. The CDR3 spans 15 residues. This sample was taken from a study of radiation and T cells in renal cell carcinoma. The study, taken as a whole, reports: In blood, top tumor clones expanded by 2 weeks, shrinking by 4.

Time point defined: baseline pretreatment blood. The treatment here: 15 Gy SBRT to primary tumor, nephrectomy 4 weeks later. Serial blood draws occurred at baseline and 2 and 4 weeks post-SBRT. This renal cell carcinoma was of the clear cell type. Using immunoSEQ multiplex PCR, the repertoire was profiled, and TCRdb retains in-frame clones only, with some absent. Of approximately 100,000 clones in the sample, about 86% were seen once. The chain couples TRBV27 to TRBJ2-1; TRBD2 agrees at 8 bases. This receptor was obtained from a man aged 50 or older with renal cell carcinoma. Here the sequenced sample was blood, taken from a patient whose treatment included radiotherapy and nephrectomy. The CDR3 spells CASSYFGGGQNEQFF. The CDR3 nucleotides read TGTGCCAGCTCATACTTCGGCGGGGGGCAAAATGAGCAGTTCTTC.